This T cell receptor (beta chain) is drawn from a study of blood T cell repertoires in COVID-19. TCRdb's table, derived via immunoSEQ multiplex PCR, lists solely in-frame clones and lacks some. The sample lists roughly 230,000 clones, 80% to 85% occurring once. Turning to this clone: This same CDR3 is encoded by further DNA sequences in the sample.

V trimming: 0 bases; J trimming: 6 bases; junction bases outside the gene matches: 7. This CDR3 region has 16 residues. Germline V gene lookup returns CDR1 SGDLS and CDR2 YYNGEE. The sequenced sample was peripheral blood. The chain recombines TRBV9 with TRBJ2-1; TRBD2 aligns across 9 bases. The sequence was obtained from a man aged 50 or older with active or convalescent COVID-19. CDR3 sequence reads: CASSVGGGGAGNEQFF. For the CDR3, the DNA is TGTGCCAGCAGCGTAGGGGGCGGGGGGGCCGGCAATGAGCAGTTCTTC.